The T cell receptor beta chain described here comes from a study of PD-1 blockade in classical Hodgkin lymphoma. In its sample, this clone was seen a few times. What it recognizes is unknown. Overall study results and limits: CD4+ TCR diversity, unlike CD8+, climbed significantly by C4D1.

The protocol was immunoSEQ multiplex PCR, while the TCRdb copy is restricted to in-frame clones and leaves out a portion. The top ten hold roughly 18% of the sample, which has approximately 27,000 clones, about 80% seen once. Germline-derived CDR1 and CDR2 are MDHEN and SYDVKM. The ends lost 6 bases at V and 10 bases at J; junction bases unmatched: 14. The CDR3 has 14 amino acids. Time point denoted: cycle 4 day 1 (C4D1), after 5 to 7 weeks of nivolumab. All trial patients relapsed after autologous stem cell transplantation. The chain has TRBV28 and TRBJ1-1; 7 bases are a match to TRBD1. The starting material was peripheral blood mononuclear cells (PBMCs), obtained before the fourth cycle of nivolumab. This clonotype was obtained from a human donor with classical Hodgkin lymphoma. The CDR3 here is CASSSTGVGGGAFF. The CDR3 bases are TGTGCCAGCAGCTCCACAGGGGTAGGAGGTGGAGCTTTCTTT. Using reference TRBV28 and TRBJ1-1 for the parts outside the CDR3, the full variable domain is DVKVTQSSRYLVKRTGEKVFLECVQDMDHENMFWYRQDPGLGLRLIYFSYDVKMKEKGDIPEGYSVSREKKERFSLILESASTNQTSMYLCASSSTGVGGGAFFGQGTRLTVV.